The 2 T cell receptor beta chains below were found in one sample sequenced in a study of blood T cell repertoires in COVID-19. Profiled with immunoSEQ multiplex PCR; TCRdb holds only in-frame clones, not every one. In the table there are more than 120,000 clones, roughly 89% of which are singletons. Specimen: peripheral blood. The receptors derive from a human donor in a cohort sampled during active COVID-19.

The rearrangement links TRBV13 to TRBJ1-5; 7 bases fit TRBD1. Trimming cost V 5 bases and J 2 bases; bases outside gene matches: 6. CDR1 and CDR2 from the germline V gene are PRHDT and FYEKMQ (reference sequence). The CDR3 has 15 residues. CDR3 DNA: TGTGCCAGCAGCACAGGGGATTGGGGCAATCAGCCCCAGCATTTT. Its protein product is CASSTGDWGNQPQHF. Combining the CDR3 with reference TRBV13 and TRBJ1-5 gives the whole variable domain AAGVIQSPRHLIKEKRETATLKCYPIPRHDTVYWYQQGPGQDPQFLISFYEKMQSDKGSIPDRFSAQQFSDYHSELNMSSLELGDSALYFCASSTGDWGNQPQHFGDGTRLSIL.

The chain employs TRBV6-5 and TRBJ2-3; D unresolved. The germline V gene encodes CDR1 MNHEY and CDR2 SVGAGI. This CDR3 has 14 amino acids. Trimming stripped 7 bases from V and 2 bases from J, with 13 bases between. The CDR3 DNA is TGTGCCAGCAACGGGTATAAAAACACAGATACGCAGTATTTT. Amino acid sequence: CASNGYKNTDTQYF.